The rows below give T cell receptor beta chains drawn from one sample of a study of blood T cell repertoires in COVID-19. Some clones are missing from TCRdb's copy, which holds only in-frame ones; the method was immunoSEQ multiplex PCR. The table includes fewer than 300,000 clones, around 90% detected once. Specimen: PBMCs or T cells enriched from blood (not recorded which). The receptors stem from a woman in her thirties or forties with acute COVID-19. Each CDR3 is given with its conserved first and last residue. A D gene is named only where the DNA matches it firmly. Some rows have no size entry. The others give once, few or many, or a class for an expanded clone.

CDR3nt | CDR3aa | abundance | v_gene | d_gene | j_gene
TGTGCCAGCAGTGCCTCGACAGTGTTAAATTCACCCCTCCACTTT | CASSASTVLNSPLHF | . | TRBV28 | . | TRBJ1-6
TGTGCCAGCAGCCAAGGGCGGACAGGGGGCCCCCCGAACACCGGGGAGCTGTTTTTT | CASSQGRTGGPPNTGELFF | . | TRBV14 | TRBD1 | TRBJ2-2
TGTGCCTGGAGTAGAGCGGGGGCCTACGAGCAGTACTTC | CAWSRAGAYEQYF | many | TRBV30 | TRBD2 | TRBJ2-7
TGTGCCAGCAGCACCGGGACAGCCGGATACAATAGGGCTGAAGCTTTCTTT | CASSTGTAGYNRAEAFF | . | TRBV28 | TRBD1 | TRBJ1-1
TGTGCCAGCAGTTTGACAGGCAACTATGGCTACACCTTC | CASSLTGNYGYTF | once | TRBV12-3/TRBV12-4 | . | TRBJ1-2
TGTGCCTGGGGGGTGTTGGACAGAAATTCACCCCTCCACTTT | CAWGVLDRNSPLHF | . | TRBV30 | . | TRBJ1-6
TGTGCCAGCAGCCAAGGACAGGTACTGAACACTGAAGCTTTCTTT | CASSQGQVLNTEAFF | . | TRBV14 | . | TRBJ1-1
TGTGCCAGCAGCGTATTAGGGAGAACTAACAATGAGCAGTTCTTC | CASSVLGRTNNEQFF | . | TRBV9 | . | TRBJ2-1
TGTGCCAGCACCCTGAACTATGGCTACACCTTC | CASTLNYGYTF | few | TRBV2 | . | TRBJ1-2
TGTGCCAGCAGCCCGACAATGAGTAATTCACCCCTCCACTTT | CASSPTMSNSPLHF | many | TRBV5-4 | . | TRBJ1-6
TGTGCCAGCAGGCGGGCTAGCGCAAACAATGAGCAGTTCTTC | CASRRASANNEQFF | . | TRBV2 | . | TRBJ2-1
TGTGCCTGGGACATATTACATTCACCCCTCCACTTT | CAWDILHSPLHF | . | TRBV30 | . | TRBJ1-6
TGTGCCAGCAGTGCACAGGAGGGCTATGGCTACACCTTC | CASSAQEGYGYTF | . | TRBV14 | . | TRBJ1-2
TGTGCCAGCAGGGGGAACGCCGGGACAGCCTATGGCTACACCTTC | CASRGNAGTAYGYTF | . | TRBV2 | TRBD1 | TRBJ1-2
TGTGCCAGCAGCCAAGAAGGCCCGTTTTCGGCGGGTCAAGAGACCCAGTACTTC | CASSQEGPFSAGQETQYF | . | TRBV4-2 | . | TRBJ2-5
TGCGCCAGCAGCCAAGGACAGGACTATGGCTACACCTTC | CASSQGQDYGYTF | . | TRBV4-1 | . | TRBJ1-2
TGTGCCAGCAGCCCATTGGACAGGGCGATCTATGGCTACACCTTC | CASSPLDRAIYGYTF | . | TRBV7-8 | TRBD1 | TRBJ1-2